The text below deals with one T cell receptor (beta chain). The antigen it recognizes is unknown. No base-level quality is on record; no much larger clone is a single base apart. The data originate from a study of siplizumab effects on memory and regulatory T cells (dated by TCRdb to about 2019). About the investigation overall: The effect of the anti-CD2 antibody siplizumab on alloreactive T-cell subsets was examined in allogeneic mixed lymphocyte reactions constructed from human PBMCs. Broad study findings and their caveats: About 75-97% of proliferating CD4+ or CD8+ clones could not be given a naive or memory phenotype. Whether proliferating Tregs from siplizumab cultures were suppressive was not functionally confirmed. Among mappable alloreactive CD4+ clones, the Treg-derived fraction averaged about 75% with siplizumab versus roughly 25% in control reactions. The cumulative frequency of alloreactive sequences that could be traced back to unstimulated CD4+ memory T cells was significantly reduced by siplizumab. Greater diversity appeared to be present in unstimulated naive T cells than in memory T cells, and a substantial contribution to the alloresponse seemed to be made by naive cells. Because sequences at frequencies below about 10^-5 were poorly captured, only a minor fraction of alloreactive clones could be mapped back to unstimulated subsets.

The library was made by the immunoSEQ multiplex PCR assay. About 10^5 TCR templates per sample were assayed by the deep sequencing platform. Genomic DNA extracted from sorted T cells was used for TCRbeta CDR3 sequencing. The authors' analysis ran thus. Clonal analysis of TCRbeta CDR3 data was done in the R programming language. Unstimulated samples were compared with post-reaction CFSE-low samples to define alloreactive CD4+ and CD8+ clones. Regulatory or non-regulatory origin of alloreactive CD4+ clones was assigned by matching sequences to the sorted unstimulated Treg and non-Treg repertoires. Held by TCRdb, this immuneACCESS table contains in-frame sequences only and omits some clones. Under half of the omission traces to an unresolved V gene where checked; the cause of the rest is unknown. V, J and clone size are taken as reported in that table, and D and trimming were inferred from the DNA itself. In this sample the table shows over 95,000 clones, about 93% of which occur a single time. In total, the top ten clones hold over 0.15% of the sample.

Including cysteine and phenylalanine, the CDR3 has 16 amino acids. The CDR3 DNA has 48 bases and is translated from base 1. The junction shows trimming of 5 bases on V and 6 bases on J, and the gene matches do not reach 13 bases of it. CDR1 and CDR2 are read off the germline V gene as SGHRS and YFSETQ. TCRbeta CDR3 sequencing was performed on sorted unstimulated T cells and on proliferating T cells recovered from mixed lymphocyte reactions. Fresh whole blood from about eleven HLA-typed healthy donors served as the source for isolating PBMCs. To map where alloreactive clones came from, unstimulated CD4+ non-regulatory T cells were FACS-sorted.

The sequence joins TRBV5-1 to TRBJ2-3, and 9 junction bases match TRBD2. The TCR comes from a human donor in good health. The sample consisted of non-Treg CD4+ T cells sorted from blood. The meaning of the sample's cell subset or site label: FACS-sorted unstimulated CD4+ non-regulatory T cells. The CDR3 protein sequence reads: CASSLLAGANSDTQYF. The DNA sequence is given as TGCGCCAGCAGTCTTTTAGCGGGGGCCAACAGCGATACGCAGTATTTT.